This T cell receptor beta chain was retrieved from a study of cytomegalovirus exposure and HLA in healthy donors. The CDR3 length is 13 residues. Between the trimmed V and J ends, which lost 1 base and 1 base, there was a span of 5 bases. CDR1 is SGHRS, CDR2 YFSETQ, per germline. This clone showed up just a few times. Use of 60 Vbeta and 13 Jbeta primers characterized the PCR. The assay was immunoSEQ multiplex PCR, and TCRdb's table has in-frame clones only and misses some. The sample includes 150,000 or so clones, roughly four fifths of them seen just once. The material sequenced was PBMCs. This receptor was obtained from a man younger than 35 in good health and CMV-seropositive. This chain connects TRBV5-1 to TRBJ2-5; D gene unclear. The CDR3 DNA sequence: TGCGCCAGCAGCTTGCTCGGCCAAGAGACCCAGTACTTC. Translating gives CASSLLGQETQYF.